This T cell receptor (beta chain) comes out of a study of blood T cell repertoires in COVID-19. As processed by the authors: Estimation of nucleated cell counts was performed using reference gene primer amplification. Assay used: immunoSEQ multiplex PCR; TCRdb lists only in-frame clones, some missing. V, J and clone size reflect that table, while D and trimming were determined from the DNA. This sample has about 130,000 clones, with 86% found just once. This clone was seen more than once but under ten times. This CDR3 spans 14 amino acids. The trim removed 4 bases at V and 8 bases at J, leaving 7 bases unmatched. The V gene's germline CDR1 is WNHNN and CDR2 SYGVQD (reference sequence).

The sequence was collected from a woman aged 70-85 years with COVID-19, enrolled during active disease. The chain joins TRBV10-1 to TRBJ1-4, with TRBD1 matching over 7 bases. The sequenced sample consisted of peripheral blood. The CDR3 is CASSVQGQPEKLFF. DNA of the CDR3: TGCGCCAGCAGTGTGCAGGGACAGCCAGAAAAACTGTTTTTT.